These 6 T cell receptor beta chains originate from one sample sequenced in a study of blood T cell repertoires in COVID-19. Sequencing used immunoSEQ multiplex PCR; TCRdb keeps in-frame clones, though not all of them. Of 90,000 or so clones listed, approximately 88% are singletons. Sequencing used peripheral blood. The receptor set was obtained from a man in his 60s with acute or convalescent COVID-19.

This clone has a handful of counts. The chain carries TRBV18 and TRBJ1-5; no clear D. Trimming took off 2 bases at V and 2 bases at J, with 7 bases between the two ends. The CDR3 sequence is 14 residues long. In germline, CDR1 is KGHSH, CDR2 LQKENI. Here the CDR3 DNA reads TGTGCCAGCTCACCAGTGGCAGGCAATCAGCCCCAGCATTTT. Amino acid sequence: CASSPVAGNQPQHF.

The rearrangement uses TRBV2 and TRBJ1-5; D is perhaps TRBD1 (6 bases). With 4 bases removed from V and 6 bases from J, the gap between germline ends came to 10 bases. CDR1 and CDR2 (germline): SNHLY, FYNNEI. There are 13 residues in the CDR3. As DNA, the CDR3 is TGTGCCAGCAGTGCTGGACAGTTTCAGCCCCAGCATTTT. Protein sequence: CASSAGQFQPQHF.

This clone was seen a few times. In nucleotides, the CDR3 is TGTGCCAGCTCACCCGGACAGGGGGCGAACACTGAAGCTTTCTTT. The encoded protein is CASSPGQGANTEAFF. The chain joins TRBV18 to TRBJ1-1, with 11 bases matching TRBD1. CDR3 length equals 15 residues. V trimming: 3 bases; J trimming: 1 base; junction bases outside the gene matches: 1. Germline assignment: CDR1 KGHSH and CDR2 LQKENI.

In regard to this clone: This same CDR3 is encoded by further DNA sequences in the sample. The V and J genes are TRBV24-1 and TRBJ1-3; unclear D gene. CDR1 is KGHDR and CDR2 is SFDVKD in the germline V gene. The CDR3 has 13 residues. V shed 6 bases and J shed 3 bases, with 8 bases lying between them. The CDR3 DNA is TGTGCCACCAGTAGCGGGATTGGAAACACCATATATTTT. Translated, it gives CATSSGIGNTIYF.

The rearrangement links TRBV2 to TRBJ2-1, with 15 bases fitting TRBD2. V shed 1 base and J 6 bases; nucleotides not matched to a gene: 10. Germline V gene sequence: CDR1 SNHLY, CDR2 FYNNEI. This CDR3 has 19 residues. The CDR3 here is CASSEGWTSGRGRRNEQFF. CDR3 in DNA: TGTGCCAGCAGTGAAGGGTGGACTAGCGGGAGGGGGCGGCGCAATGAGCAGTTCTTC.

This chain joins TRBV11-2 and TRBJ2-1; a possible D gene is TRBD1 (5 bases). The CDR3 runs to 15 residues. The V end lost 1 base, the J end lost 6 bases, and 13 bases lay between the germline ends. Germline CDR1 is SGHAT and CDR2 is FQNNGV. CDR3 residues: CASSLGQQGPNEQFF. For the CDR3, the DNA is TGTGCCAGCAGCTTAGGACAGCAAGGACCCAATGAGCAGTTCTTC.